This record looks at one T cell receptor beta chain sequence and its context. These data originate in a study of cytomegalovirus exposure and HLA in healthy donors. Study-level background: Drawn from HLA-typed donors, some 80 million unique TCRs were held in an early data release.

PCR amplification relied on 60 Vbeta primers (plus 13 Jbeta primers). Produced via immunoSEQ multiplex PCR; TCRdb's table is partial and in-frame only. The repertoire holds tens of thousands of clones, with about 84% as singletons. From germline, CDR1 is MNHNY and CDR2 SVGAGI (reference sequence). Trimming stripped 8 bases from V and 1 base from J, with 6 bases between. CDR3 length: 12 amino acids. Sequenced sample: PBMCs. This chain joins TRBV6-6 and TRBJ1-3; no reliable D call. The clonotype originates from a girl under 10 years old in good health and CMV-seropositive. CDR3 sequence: CASGQSGNTIYF. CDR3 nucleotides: TGTGCCAGCGGGCAGTCTGGAAACACCATATATTTT.